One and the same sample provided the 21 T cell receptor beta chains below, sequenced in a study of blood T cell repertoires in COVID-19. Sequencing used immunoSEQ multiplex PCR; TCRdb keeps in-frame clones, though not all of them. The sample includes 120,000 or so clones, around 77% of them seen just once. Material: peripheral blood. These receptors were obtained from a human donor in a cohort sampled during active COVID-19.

The CDR3 reads CSVGDEQFF. CDR3 nucleotide sequence: TGCAGCGTCGGGGATGAGCAGTTCTTC. V and J are TRBV29-1 and TRBJ2-1; D is possibly TRBD2 (5 bases). CDR1 and CDR2 from the germline V gene are SQVTM and ANQGSEA. The CDR3 sequence is 9 residues long. The V end was cut by 6 bases, the J end by 8 bases, with 5 bases between.

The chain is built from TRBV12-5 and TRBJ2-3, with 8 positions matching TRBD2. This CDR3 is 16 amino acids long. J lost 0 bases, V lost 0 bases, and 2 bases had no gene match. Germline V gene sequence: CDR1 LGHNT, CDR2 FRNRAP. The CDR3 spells CASGLVTGGSTDTQYF. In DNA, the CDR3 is TGTGCTAGTGGTTTGGTAACGGGAGGGAGCACAGATACGCAGTATTTT.

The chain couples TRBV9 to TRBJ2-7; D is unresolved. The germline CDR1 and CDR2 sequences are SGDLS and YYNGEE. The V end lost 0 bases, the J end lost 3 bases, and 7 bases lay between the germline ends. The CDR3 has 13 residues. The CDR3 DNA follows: TGTGCCAGCAGCGTAGACTTAAACTACGAGCAGTACTTC. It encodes CASSVDLNYEQYF.

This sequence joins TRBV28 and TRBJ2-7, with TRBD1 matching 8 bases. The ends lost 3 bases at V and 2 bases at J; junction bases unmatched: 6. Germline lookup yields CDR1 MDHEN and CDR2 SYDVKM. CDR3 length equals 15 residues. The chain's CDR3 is CASSFGAGGPYEQYF. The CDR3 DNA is TGTGCCAGCAGTTTTGGGGCAGGGGGCCCCTACGAGCAGTACTTC.

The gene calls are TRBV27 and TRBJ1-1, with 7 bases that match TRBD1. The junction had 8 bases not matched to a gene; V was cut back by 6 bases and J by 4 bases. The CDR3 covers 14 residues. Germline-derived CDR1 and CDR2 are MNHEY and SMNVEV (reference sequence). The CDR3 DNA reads TGTGCCAGCAGGGCAACAGGGGTCGGCACTGAAGCTTTCTTT. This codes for CASRATGVGTEAFF.

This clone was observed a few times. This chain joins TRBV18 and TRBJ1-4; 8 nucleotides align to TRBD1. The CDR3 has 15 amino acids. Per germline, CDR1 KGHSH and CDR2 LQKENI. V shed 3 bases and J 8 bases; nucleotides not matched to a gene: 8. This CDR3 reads CASSPETGANEKLFF. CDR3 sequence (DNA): TGTGCCAGCTCACCCGAGACAGGGGCGAACGAAAAACTGTTTTTT.

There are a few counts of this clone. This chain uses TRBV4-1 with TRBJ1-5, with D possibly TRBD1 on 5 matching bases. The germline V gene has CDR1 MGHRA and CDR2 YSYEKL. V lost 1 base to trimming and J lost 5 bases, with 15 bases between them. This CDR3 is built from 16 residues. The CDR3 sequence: CASSQGVETRDQPQHF. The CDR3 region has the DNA TGCGCCAGCAGCCAAGGGGTAGAGACCAGGGATCAGCCCCAGCATTTT.

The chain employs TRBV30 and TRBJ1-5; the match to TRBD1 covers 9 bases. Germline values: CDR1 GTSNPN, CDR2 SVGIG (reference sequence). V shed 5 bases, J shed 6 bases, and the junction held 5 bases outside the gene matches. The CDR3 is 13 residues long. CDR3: CAWQGQGLQPQHF. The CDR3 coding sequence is TGTGCCTGGCAGGGACAGGGACTTCAGCCCCAGCATTTT.

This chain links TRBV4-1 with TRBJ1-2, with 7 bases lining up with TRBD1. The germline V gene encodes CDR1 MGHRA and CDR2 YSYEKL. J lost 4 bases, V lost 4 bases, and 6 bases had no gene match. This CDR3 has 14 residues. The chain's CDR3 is CASSPTGAVYGYTF. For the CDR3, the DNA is TGCGCCAGCAGCCCCACAGGGGCAGTCTATGGCTACACCTTC.

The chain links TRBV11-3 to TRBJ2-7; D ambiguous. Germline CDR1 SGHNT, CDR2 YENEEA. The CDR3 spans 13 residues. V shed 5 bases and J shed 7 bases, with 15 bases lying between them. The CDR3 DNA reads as TGTGCCAGCAGCCCTCCTGGCTCCTGGGAGCAGTACTTC. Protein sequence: CASSPPGSWEQYF.

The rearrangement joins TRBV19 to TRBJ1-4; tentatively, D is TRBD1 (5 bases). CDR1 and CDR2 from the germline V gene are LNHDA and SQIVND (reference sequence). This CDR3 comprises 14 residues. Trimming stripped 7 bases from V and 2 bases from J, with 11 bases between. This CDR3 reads CASKFGGTNEKLFF. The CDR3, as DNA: TGTGCCAGTAAATTTGGGGGGACTAATGAAAAACTGTTTTTT.

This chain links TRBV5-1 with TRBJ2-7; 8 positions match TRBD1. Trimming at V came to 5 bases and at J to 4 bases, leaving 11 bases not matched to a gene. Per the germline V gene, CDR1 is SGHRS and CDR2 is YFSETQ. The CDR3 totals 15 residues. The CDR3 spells CASRVSGGAGYEQYF. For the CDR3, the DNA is TGCGCCAGCAGGGTTTCAGGGGGCGCGGGTTACGAGCAGTACTTC.

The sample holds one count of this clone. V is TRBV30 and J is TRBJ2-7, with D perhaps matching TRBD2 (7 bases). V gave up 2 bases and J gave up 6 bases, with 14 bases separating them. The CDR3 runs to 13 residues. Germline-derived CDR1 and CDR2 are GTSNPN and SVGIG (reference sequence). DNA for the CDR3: TGTGCCTGGAGTCCTGGGGGGGCCCGCGAGCAGTACTTC. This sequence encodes CAWSPGGAREQYF.

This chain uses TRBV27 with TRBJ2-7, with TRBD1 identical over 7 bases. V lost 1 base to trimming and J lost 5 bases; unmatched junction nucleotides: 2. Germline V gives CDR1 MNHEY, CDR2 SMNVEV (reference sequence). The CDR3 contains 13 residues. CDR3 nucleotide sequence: TGTGCCAGCAGTTTATACAGGGGCCACGAGCAGTACTTC. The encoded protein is CASSLYRGHEQYF.

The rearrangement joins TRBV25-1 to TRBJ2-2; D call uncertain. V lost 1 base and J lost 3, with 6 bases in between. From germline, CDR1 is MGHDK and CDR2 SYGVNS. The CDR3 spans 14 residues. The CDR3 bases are TGTGCCAGCAGTGAATCTACTGACACCGGGGAGCTGTTTTTT. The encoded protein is CASSESTDTGELFF.

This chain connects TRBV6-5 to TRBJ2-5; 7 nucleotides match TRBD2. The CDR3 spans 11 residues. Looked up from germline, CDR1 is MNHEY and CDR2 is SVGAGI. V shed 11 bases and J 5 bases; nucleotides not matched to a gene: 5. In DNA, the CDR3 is TGTGCCGCTCTCGGGGGGGAGACCCAGTACTTC. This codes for CAALGGETQYF.

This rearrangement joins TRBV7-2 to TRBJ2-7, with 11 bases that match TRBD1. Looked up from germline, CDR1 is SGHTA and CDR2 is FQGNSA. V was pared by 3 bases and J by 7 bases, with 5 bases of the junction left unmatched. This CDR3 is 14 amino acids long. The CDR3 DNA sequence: TGTGCCAGCAGCTTCGGACAGGGGGCTTGGGAGCAGTACTTC. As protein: CASSFGQGAWEQYF. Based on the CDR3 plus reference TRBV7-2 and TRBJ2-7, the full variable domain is GAGVSQSPSNKVTEKGKDVELRCDPISGHTALYWYRQSLGQGLEFLIYFQGNSAPDKSGLPSDRFSAERTGGSVSTLTIQRTQQEDSAVYLCASSFGQGAWEQYFGPGTRLTVT.

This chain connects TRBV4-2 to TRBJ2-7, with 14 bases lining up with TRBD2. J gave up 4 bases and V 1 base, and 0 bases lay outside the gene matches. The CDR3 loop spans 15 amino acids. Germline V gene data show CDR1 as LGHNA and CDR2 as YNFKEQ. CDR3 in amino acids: CASSQGTSGGYEQYF. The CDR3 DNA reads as TGTGCCAGCAGCCAAGGGACTAGCGGGGGGTACGAGCAGTACTTC.

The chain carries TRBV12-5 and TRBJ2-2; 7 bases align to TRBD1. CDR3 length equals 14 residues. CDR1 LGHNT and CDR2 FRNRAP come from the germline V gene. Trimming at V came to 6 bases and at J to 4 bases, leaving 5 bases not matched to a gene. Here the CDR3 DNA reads TGTGCTAGTGGCGATTCAGGGGGCACCGGGGAGCTGTTTTTT. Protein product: CASGDSGGTGELFF.

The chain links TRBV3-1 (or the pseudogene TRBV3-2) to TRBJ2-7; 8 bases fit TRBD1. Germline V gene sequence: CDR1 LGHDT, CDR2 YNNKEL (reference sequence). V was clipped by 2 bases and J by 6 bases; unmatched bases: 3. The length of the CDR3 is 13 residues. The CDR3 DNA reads TGTGCCAGCAGCCAACAGACAGGGGTCGAGCAGTACTTC. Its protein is CASSQQTGVEQYF.

Here the CDR3 reads CASSLSLRTYEQYF. The CDR3 region has the DNA TGTGCCAGCAGCTTAAGTCTCAGGACCTACGAGCAGTACTTC. The chain joins TRBV7-2 to TRBJ2-7; D not certain. The V gene lost 2 bases and the J gene lost 2 bases, with 10 bases spanning the gap. CDR3 length equals 14 residues. CDR1 is SGHTA and CDR2 is FQGNSA in the germline V gene. Combining the CDR3 with reference TRBV7-2 and TRBJ2-7 gives the whole variable domain GAGVSQSPSNKVTEKGKDVELRCDPISGHTALYWYRQSLGQGLEFLIYFQGNSAPDKSGLPSDRFSAERTGGSVSTLTIQRTQQEDSAVYLCASSLSLRTYEQYFGPGTRLTVT.